The T cell receptor (beta chain) under discussion was sequenced for a study of blood T cell repertoires in COVID-19. Study information: T cells, B-cell-depleted T cells, or PBMCs supplied cDNA or gDNA.

Under the authors' procedure: Reference gene primer amplification gave estimated nucleated cell counts. This table comes from immunoSEQ multiplex PCR, and its TCRdb copy is limited to in-frame clones, with some not included. That table furnishes V, J and clone size, whereas the DNA furnished D and trimming. The sample lists 90,000 to 120,000 clones; over 60% were seen once. Trimming pared 1 base from V and 1 base from J, leaving 12 bases between. The CDR3 sequence is 15 residues long. Germline-derived CDR1 and CDR2 are SGHRS and YFSETQ. This clonotype was obtained from a man aged 65-85 years with acute or convalescent COVID-19. Material: peripheral blood. V is TRBV5-1 and J is TRBJ2-7; maybe TRBD1 (6 bases). For the CDR3, the DNA is TGCGCCAGCAGCTTGTCAGGGGATGGATCCTACGAGCAGTACTTC. Translating it yields CASSLSGDGSYEQYF.